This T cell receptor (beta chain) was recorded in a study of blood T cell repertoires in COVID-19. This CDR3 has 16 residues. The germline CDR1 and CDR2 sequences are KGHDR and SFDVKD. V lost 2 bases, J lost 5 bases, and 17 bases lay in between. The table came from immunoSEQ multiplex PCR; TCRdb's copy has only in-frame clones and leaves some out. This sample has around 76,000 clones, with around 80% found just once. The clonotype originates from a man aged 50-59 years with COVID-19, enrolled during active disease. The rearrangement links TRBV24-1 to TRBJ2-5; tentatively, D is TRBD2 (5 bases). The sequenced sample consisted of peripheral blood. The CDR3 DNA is TGTGCCACCAGTGATTCGGGAAGGGCCCAGTGGGAGACCCAGTACTTC. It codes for CATSDSGRAQWETQYF.